The 18 T cell receptor beta chains reported below all come from one sample, sequenced in a study of blood T cell repertoires in COVID-19. TCRdb's copy holds only in-frame clones and misses some; the assay was immunoSEQ multiplex PCR. The repertoire holds about 330,000 clones, with 70% to 90% as singletons. Specimen: PBMCs or T cells enriched from blood (not recorded which). These receptors were obtained from a woman in her late teens or twenties who had recovered from COVID-19.

The CDR3 DNA reads TGTGCCAGCAAGGGGACAGGGAGCAATGAGCAGTTCTTC. It codes for CASKGTGSNEQFF. The chain is built from TRBV9 and TRBJ2-1; 9 bases fit TRBD1. This CDR3 is built from 13 residues. The ends lost 6 bases at V and 6 bases at J; junction bases unmatched: 4. CDR1 is SGDLS and CDR2 is YYNGEE in the germline V gene.

This chain links TRBV30 with TRBJ1-2; D is perhaps TRBD1 (5 bases). The CDR3 length is 15 residues. Germline lookup yields CDR1 GTSNPN and CDR2 SVGIG (reference sequence). The V and J ends lost 6 bases and 0 bases respectively, with 17 bases between them. CDR3 DNA sequence: TGTGCCTGCCGGGAGGGGCGCAACTCTAACTATGGCTACACCTTC. Translating it yields CACREGRNSNYGYTF. Full variable domain (rest looked up from reference TRBV30 and TRBJ1-2): SQTIHQWPATLVQPVGSPLSLECTVEGTSNPNLYWYRQAAGRGLQLLFYSVGIGQISSEVPQNLSASRPQDRQFILSSKKLLLSDSGFYLCACREGRNSNYGYTFGSGTRLTVV.

The rearrangement joins TRBV4-1 to TRBJ1-6, with 9 bases lining up with TRBD1. The J segment lost 10 bases and the V segment lost 4 bases, leaving 14 bases of the junction unmatched. Germline CDR1 and CDR2: MGHRA and YSYEKL. CDR3 size: 17 residues. The CDR3 region is CASSLGQGTTPRSPLHF. The DNA for the CDR3 is TGCGCCAGCAGCCTCGGACAGGGGACAACCCCCAGGTCACCCCTCCACTTT.

This clone was observed many times. This sequence joins TRBV19 and TRBJ2-1, with D tentatively TRBD2 (6 bases). V lost 7 bases to trimming and J lost 0 bases, with 13 bases between them. The germline V gene has CDR1 LNHDA and CDR2 SQIVND (reference sequence). The CDR3 runs to 15 residues. The CDR3 reads CASNPGVASYNEQFF. The DNA for the CDR3 is TGTGCCAGTAACCCGGGGGTAGCCTCCTACAATGAGCAGTTCTTC.

This clone has just a few counts. The V gene is TRBV5-1, the J gene TRBJ2-3, with 12 bases fitting TRBD2. Trimming took 2 bases from V and 2 from J; bases not matched to a gene: 9. The CDR3 length is 18 residues. CDR1 SGHRS and CDR2 YFSETQ come from the germline V gene. CDR3 DNA: TGCGCCAGCAGCTTTGGACTAGCGGGGACGACTGCCACAGATACGCAGTATTTT. Translated: CASSFGLAGTTATDTQYF.

This sequence joins TRBV24-1 and TRBJ1-2; 9 positions agree with TRBD1. The CDR3 runs to 19 residues. The J segment lost 5 bases and the V segment lost 5 bases, leaving 20 bases of the junction unmatched. Germline loops: CDR1 KGHDR, CDR2 SFDVKD. CDR3: CATSATTGGQGLEKYGYTF. The CDR3 region has the DNA TGTGCCACCAGTGCTACCACGGGGGGACAGGGCCTCGAGAAGTATGGCTACACCTTC.

This clone has just one count. The chain has TRBV12-5 and TRBJ2-2, with 13 bases that match TRBD2. With 5 bases clipped from V and 0 bases from J, the junction kept 9 bases outside the gene matches. The CDR3 runs 19 residues. Looked up from germline, CDR1 is LGHNT and CDR2 is FRNRAP. The CDR3 is CASGPTRLAGGPNTGELFF. The CDR3 nucleotides are TGTGCTAGTGGTCCCACCCGACTAGCGGGGGGCCCGAACACCGGGGAGCTGTTTTTT.

V is TRBV7-9 and J is TRBJ1-3, with D uncertain. Trimming removed 5 bases at V and 4 bases at J, with 12 bases between. Looked up from germline, CDR1 is SEHNR and CDR2 is FQNEAQ (reference sequence). CDR3 length equals 14 residues. Here the CDR3 reads CASSPGSKGNTIYF. CDR3 nucleotide sequence: TGTGCCAGCAGCCCAGGCTCGAAAGGAAACACCATATATTTT.

V usage is TRBV28 and J usage is TRBJ1-4; weak D call: TRBD1 (5 bases). CDR3 length equals 17 residues. CDR1 and CDR2 (germline): MDHEN, SYDVKM. V was pared by 3 bases and J by 5 bases, with 19 bases between. DNA for the CDR3: TGTGCCAGCAGTTTCAGTGGTTCAGGGAATGCGAATGAAAAACTGTTTTTT. Translated: CASSFSGSGNANEKLFF.

The chain's CDR3 is CASSVSRGDARETQYF. In nucleotides, the CDR3 is TGTGCCAGCAGTGTAAGTCGCGGGGATGCCCGAGAGACCCAGTACTTC. This rearrangement joins TRBV2 to TRBJ2-5, with a possible D match to TRBD2 (6 bases). CDR1 and CDR2 from the germline V gene are SNHLY and FYNNEI. Between the trimmed V and J ends, which lost 4 bases and 4 bases, there was a span of 19 bases. The CDR3 is made up of 16 amino acids.

The table lists this clone with a count of one. The chain is built from TRBV10-1 and TRBJ1-2; D gene ambiguous. The germline V gene has CDR1 WNHNN and CDR2 SYGVQD (reference sequence). V was pared by 0 bases and J by 5 bases, with 7 bases between. CDR3 size: 13 residues. The CDR3 DNA reads as TGCGCCAGCAGTGAGTCGGGCGGGTATGGCTACACCTTC. It yields the protein CASSESGGYGYTF.

The V and J genes are TRBV5-1 and TRBJ2-3; 7 nucleotides line up with TRBD1. Germline trimming cut 5 bases from V and 2 bases from J; bases unmatched to any gene: 8. Germline CDR1 is SGHRS and CDR2 is YFSETQ. CDR3 length: 15 residues. For the CDR3, the DNA is TGCGCCAGCAGTTTATCGACAGGGTTCACAGATACGCAGTATTTT. Protein sequence: CASSLSTGFTDTQYF.

This chain links TRBV10-3 with TRBJ2-3, with 7 bases lining up with TRBD1. The V and J ends lost 5 bases and 5 bases, in that order; junction bases with no gene match: 4. In germline, CDR1 is ENHRY, CDR2 SYGVKD. The CDR3 totals 13 residues. The CDR3 reads CAISWDRKDTQYF. CDR3 nucleotides: TGTGCCATCAGTTGGGACAGAAAAGATACGCAGTATTTT.

The genes are TRBV7-8 and TRBJ1-2; 10 nucleotides agree with TRBD1. V lost 2 bases and J lost 5; bases outside the gene matches: 17. CDR3 size: 19 residues. Germline CDR1 SGHVS, CDR2 FQNEAQ. Written as DNA, the CDR3 is TGTGCCAGCAGCTTACCGAGAAAGGGACAGGGGACGTTGCGGTATGGCTACACCTTC. Translating gives CASSLPRKGQGTLRYGYTF.

This chain links TRBV10-2 with TRBJ1-5; TRBD1 matches at 7 bases. With 7 bases clipped from V and 7 bases from J, the junction kept 7 bases outside the gene matches. This CDR3 has 13 amino acids. Germline V CDR1 and CDR2: WSHSY, SAAADI. The DNA for the CDR3 is TGCGCCAGCACCCTCGACAGGGACCAGCCCCAGCATTTT. Translating gives CASTLDRDQPQHF.

The genes are TRBV18 and TRBJ2-5, with TRBD2 identical over 8 bases. There are 15 residues in the CDR3. CDR1 and CDR2 from the germline V gene are KGHSH and LQKENI. The junction had 5 bases not matched to a gene; V was cut back by 1 base and J by 4 bases. CDR3 amino acids: CASSPRAGDGETQYF. CDR3 sequence (DNA): TGTGCCAGCTCACCACGAGCGGGGGATGGAGAGACCCAGTACTTC.

This clone has only one observation. This sequence joins TRBV7-3 and TRBJ2-1; 12 bases match TRBD1. The germline V gene has CDR1 SGHTA and CDR2 FQGTGA. J lost 8 bases, V lost 4 bases, and 9 bases had no gene match. This CDR3 is built from 16 residues. The chain's CDR3 is CASSSTRDRGPDEQFF. In DNA, the CDR3 is TGTGCCAGCAGCTCAACCCGGGACAGGGGGCCGGATGAGCAGTTCTTC.

CDR3 sequence (DNA): TGTGCCAGCAGCTATCGGCAGGCTGGGGCCAACGTCCTGACTTTC. Its protein is CASSYRQAGANVLTF. The J gene is TRBJ2-6, the V gene TRBV6-6; no clear D gene. CDR3 length equals 15 residues. Germline CDR1 is MNHNY and CDR2 is SVGAGI (reference sequence). Trimming took off 6 bases at V and 2 bases at J, with 11 bases between the two ends.